What follows are 23 T cell receptor beta chains derived from one specimen sequenced in a study of early stage breast cancer tumors. Measured with immunoSEQ multiplex PCR; TCRdb has only the in-frame clones, and not every one. The sample includes about 41,000 clones, about 78% of them seen just once. What was sequenced was blood. The receptors shown here come from a person between 45 and 65 years old with breast cancer.

The gene calls are TRBV29-1 and TRBJ1-3; D is possibly TRBD1 (6 bases). Germline V lookup: CDR1 SQVTM, CDR2 ANQGSEA. Deletions cut 5 bases from V and 4 bases from J, with 12 bases between. The CDR3 covers 13 residues. The CDR3 nucleotides read TGCAGCGTTCTCCAACAGGGAGGAAACACCATATATTTT. Protein sequence: CSVLQQGGNTIYF.

The chain links TRBV5-1 to TRBJ2-5; the match to TRBD1 covers 7 bases. The V gene end was trimmed by 4 bases and the J gene end by 6 bases; junction bases not matched to a gene: 9. Germline V gene data show CDR1 as SGHRS and CDR2 as YFSETQ. This CDR3 region has 14 residues. In DNA form, the CDR3 reads TGCGCCAGCAGCCAGGGGACAGTAGCGAAGACCCAGTACTTC. It specifies CASSQGTVAKTQYF.

The chain carries TRBV5-1 and TRBJ2-6; tentatively, D is TRBD1 (6 bases). Per germline, CDR1 SGHRS and CDR2 YFSETQ. Trimming removed 4 bases from V and 4 bases from J, with 18 bases in between. This CDR3 region has 17 residues. The CDR3, as DNA: TGCGCCAGCAGCCCTCAGGTAGGGGGTGGAGGGGCCAACGTCCTGACTTTC. Amino acid sequence: CASSPQVGGGGANVLTF.

V and J are TRBV6-1 and TRBJ2-1; 8 positions agree with TRBD1. Germline CDR1 is MNHNS and CDR2 is SASEGT. The V segment lost 4 bases and the J segment 4 bases; nucleotides outside the gene matches: 6. This CDR3 has 15 residues. The CDR3 sequence: CASSATGVRYNEQFF. The CDR3 DNA sequence: TGTGCCAGCAGTGCGACAGGGGTAAGGTACAATGAGCAGTTCTTC.

The chain carries TRBV11-2 and TRBJ1-5; D gene ambiguous. This CDR3 spans 13 amino acids. V lost 1 base and J 5 bases, leaving 6 bases between the germline ends. CDR1 is SGHAT and CDR2 is FQNNGV in the germline V gene. In DNA form, the CDR3 reads TGTGCCAGCAGCTTAGGCGGGTATCAGCCCCAGCATTTT. It codes for CASSLGGYQPQHF.

V and J are TRBV7-6 and TRBJ1-1; possible D gene TRBD1, 6 bases. Per germline, CDR1 SGHVS and CDR2 FNYEAQ. CDR3 length: 14 amino acids. V lost 5 bases and J 5 bases, leaving 15 bases between the germline ends. This CDR3 is CASSLGHTGTEAFF. The CDR3 DNA reads as TGTGCCAGCAGCCTGGGACATACGGGTACTGAAGCTTTCTTT.

This chain links TRBV4-1 with TRBJ1-4; D is ambiguous. The V and J ends lost 1 base and 7 bases respectively, with 19 bases between them. Germline values: CDR1 MGHRA, CDR2 YSYEKL. This CDR3 is 17 amino acids long. In DNA, the CDR3 is TGCGCCAGCAGCCAAGTTGGAGCCGGAACCGTGGGTGAAAAACTGTTTTTT. Amino acids: CASSQVGAGTVGEKLFF.

The rearrangement joins TRBV5-5 to TRBJ2-3; 8 bases match TRBD2. CDR3 length: 16 amino acids. V shed 0 bases, J shed 4 bases, and the junction held 7 bases outside the gene matches. The V gene's germline CDR1 is SGHKS and CDR2 YYEKEE (reference sequence). The CDR3 sequence is CASSLVTAGVADTQYF. The CDR3 nucleotides are TGTGCCAGCAGCTTGGTTACAGCGGGGGTTGCAGATACGCAGTATTTT.

The CDR3 nucleotides read TGTGCCAGCAGTCGGTTGAATACCCCCGGGACAGGGGCGGACTATGGCTACACCTTC. Translation: CASSRLNTPGTGADYGYTF. V and J are TRBV27 and TRBJ1-2; 10 nucleotides align to TRBD1. The CDR3 has 19 residues. Looked up from germline, CDR1 is MNHEY and CDR2 is SMNVEV (reference sequence). The V segment lost 5 bases and the J segment 3 bases; nucleotides outside the gene matches: 18.

The chain recombines TRBV30 with TRBJ1-2, with D possibly being TRBD1 (6 bases). CDR1 and CDR2 from the germline V gene are GTSNPN and SVGIG (reference sequence). The V and J ends lost 0 bases and 6 bases respectively, with 14 bases between them. CDR3 size: 14 residues. As DNA, the CDR3 is TGTGCCTGGAGTGTACTGGACAGCCGGCATGGCTACACCTTC. Translating gives CAWSVLDSRHGYTF.

V is TRBV7-2 and J is TRBJ2-3, with 8 bases that match TRBD2. CDR1 is SGHTA, CDR2 FQGNSA, per germline. V was pared by 4 bases and J by 5 bases, with 8 bases of the junction left unmatched. CDR3 size: 15 residues. The CDR3 region is CASSSGGGRRDTQYF. The CDR3 nucleotides read TGTGCCAGCAGCTCCGGGGGGGGGCGGAGAGATACGCAGTATTTT.

The chain uses TRBV10-3 and TRBJ2-3; TRBD2 matches at 11 bases. The CDR3 sequence is 17 residues long. J lost 0 bases, V lost 3 bases, and 5 bases had no gene match. Germline loops: CDR1 ENHRY, CDR2 SYGVKD. The CDR3 spells CAISEGLAGISTDTQYF. The CDR3 coding sequence is TGTGCCATCAGTGAAGGACTAGCGGGTATAAGCACAGATACGCAGTATTTT.

This clone was seen a single time. The V gene is TRBV11-3, the J gene TRBJ2-5, with D perhaps matching TRBD1 (5 bases). The CDR3 sequence is 13 residues long. Germline CDR1 and CDR2: SGHNT and YENEEA. V lost 5 bases to trimming and J lost 4 bases, with 11 bases between them. The CDR3 spells CASSPYQGETQYF. The CDR3, as DNA: TGTGCCAGCAGCCCTTACCAGGGAGAGACCCAGTACTTC.

The gene calls are TRBV6-1 and TRBJ2-7, with 8 bases fitting TRBD1. The CDR3 has 13 residues. With 7 bases clipped from V and 6 bases from J, the junction kept 8 bases outside the gene matches. Germline loops: CDR1 MNHNS, CDR2 SASEGT. CDR3 sequence (DNA): TGTGCCAGCACCTGGAGACAGGGGAGCGAGCAGTACGTC. This gives the protein CASTWRQGSEQYV.

The chain has TRBV7-8 and TRBJ1-1, with D unresolved. The V end was cut by 3 bases, the J end by 4 bases, with 12 bases between. This CDR3 contains 14 residues. The germline V gene encodes CDR1 SGHVS and CDR2 FQNEAQ. CDR3 DNA sequence: TGTGCCAGCAGCTTTCTGGACGGAGGCACTGAAGCTTTCTTT. Its protein product is CASSFLDGGTEAFF.

The chain joins TRBV7-3 to TRBJ2-1, with 8 bases that match TRBD1. The V and J ends lost 1 base and 8 bases, in that order; junction bases with no gene match: 13. In germline, CDR1 is SGHTA, CDR2 FQGTGA. The CDR3 sequence is 17 residues long. The DNA for the CDR3 is TGTGCCAGCAGCTTAAACCCTAGGACAGGGCTTTGGGATGAGCAGTTCTTC. This sequence encodes CASSLNPRTGLWDEQFF.

This chain uses TRBV7-2 with TRBJ2-1, with D unclear. The germline V gene encodes CDR1 SGHTA and CDR2 FQGNSA. V lost 1 base and J lost 6, with 10 bases in between. This CDR3 comprises 14 residues. The CDR3 reads CASSLGARTNEQFF. For the CDR3, the DNA is TGTGCCAGCAGCTTAGGGGCCCGAACCAATGAGCAGTTCTTC.

V gene TRBV6-1 combines with J gene TRBJ2-1; D might be TRBD1 (6 bases). Trimming cost V 3 bases and J 10 bases, with 7 bases left between them. The CDR3 is made up of 11 amino acids. CDR1 is MNHNS and CDR2 is SASEGT in the germline V gene. The CDR3 DNA reads as TGTGCCAGCAGTGACAGGGGCGAGCAGTTCTTC. Protein: CASSDRGEQFF.

There are a few counts of this clone. The gene calls are TRBV25-1 and TRBJ2-1, with TRBD1 matching over 9 bases. This CDR3 is built from 16 residues. Trimming removed 1 base from V and 5 bases from J; junction bases left unmatched: 6. Germline lookup yields CDR1 MGHDK and CDR2 SYGVNS. The chain's CDR3 is CASSEFGQGRDNEQFF. The CDR3 nucleotides read TGTGCCAGCAGTGAATTTGGACAGGGGAGGGACAATGAGCAGTTCTTC.

The rearrangement joins TRBV4-1 to TRBJ2-5, with TRBD2 identical over 12 bases. In germline, CDR1 is MGHRA, CDR2 YSYEKL. This CDR3 spans 18 amino acids. V lost 5 bases and J lost 5; bases outside the gene matches: 15. The CDR3 sequence: CASSKRTSGTLNGETQYF. CDR3 DNA: TGCGCCAGCAGCAAGCGGACTAGCGGGACTCTTAACGGGGAGACCCAGTACTTC.

The chain employs TRBV2 and TRBJ2-7, with D maybe TRBD2 (6 bases). CDR1 is SNHLY and CDR2 is FYNNEI in the germline V gene. Between the trimmed V and J ends, which lost 4 bases and 3 bases, there was a span of 10 bases. CDR3 length equals 13 residues. Here the CDR3 reads CASSGGGYYEQYV. CDR3 sequence (DNA): TGTGCCAGCAGTGGTGGGGGGTACTACGAGCAGTACGTC.

This clone has more than one count but fewer than ten. The chain links TRBV25-1 to TRBJ1-2; TRBD1 is a possible D gene (6 bases). V was pared by 5 bases and J by 4 bases, with 17 bases between. CDR1 and CDR2 from the germline V gene are MGHDK and SYGVNS. The CDR3 extends over 15 amino acids. CDR3 in amino acids: CASSSRSRDTYGYTF. Here the CDR3 DNA reads TGTGCCAGCAGTTCCCGTTCTCGGGACACCTATGGCTACACCTTC.

This clone has just one count. V is TRBV18 and J is TRBJ1-1, with a tentative D call TRBD1 (6 bases). Trimming removed 3 bases from V and 0 bases from J, with 14 bases in between. Germline values: CDR1 KGHSH, CDR2 LQKENI. CDR3 length: 16 amino acids. The CDR3 nucleotides are TGTGCCAGCTCACCCCTAACACAGGGCCTGAACACTGAAGCTTTCTTT. Translating it yields CASSPLTQGLNTEAFF.